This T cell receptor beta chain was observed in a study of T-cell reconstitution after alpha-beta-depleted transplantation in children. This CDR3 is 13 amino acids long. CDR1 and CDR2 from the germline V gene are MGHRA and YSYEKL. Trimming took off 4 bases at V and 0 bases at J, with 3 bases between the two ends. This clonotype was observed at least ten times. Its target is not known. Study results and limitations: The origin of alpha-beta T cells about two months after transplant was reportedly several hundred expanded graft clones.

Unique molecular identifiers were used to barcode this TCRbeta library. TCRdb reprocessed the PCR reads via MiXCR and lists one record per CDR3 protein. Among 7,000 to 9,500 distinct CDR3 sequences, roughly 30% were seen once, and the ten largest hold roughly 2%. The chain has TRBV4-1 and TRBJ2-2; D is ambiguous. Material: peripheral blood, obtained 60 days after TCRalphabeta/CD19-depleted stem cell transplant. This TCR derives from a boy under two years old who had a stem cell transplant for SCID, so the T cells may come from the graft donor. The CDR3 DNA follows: TGCGCCAGCAGCCGACCGAACACCGGGGAGCTGTTTTTT. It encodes CASSRPNTGELFF.